This T cell receptor (beta chain) derives from a study of T cell responses to AZD1222 COVID-19 vaccine. Study-wide points: At 160-218 and 743-854, vaccine-associated CD4 TCRs were dominant, and they spanned spike. Unmutated variant regions reportedly attract nearly half of all spike-specific TCRs. Only six or seven AZD1222 recipients tested seropositive at baseline. The sample set comprised mostly white British donors with more females, and clonal diversity was possibly underestimated.

TCRdb's copy holds only in-frame clones and misses some; the assay was immunoSEQ multiplex PCR. The sample lists some 200,000 clones; 90% to 95% were seen once. Worth noting for this clone: Its matching antigen is unknown.

Germline assignment: CDR1 SGHRS and CDR2 YFSETQ. The CDR3 consists of 16 residues. V was cut by 0 bases and J by 3 bases, with 13 bases left in between. The receptor's source is an adult who received the MenACWY meningococcal vaccine as a control. The input for sequencing was peripheral blood, taken 28 days after the second dose of the MenACWY control vaccine. The chain links TRBV5-1 to TRBJ1-5; perhaps TRBD1 as D (5 bases). The CDR3, as DNA: TGCGCCAGCAGCTTGGGGGCAGGGCTGGACAATCAGCCCCAGCATTTT. Translating gives CASSLGAGLDNQPQHF.